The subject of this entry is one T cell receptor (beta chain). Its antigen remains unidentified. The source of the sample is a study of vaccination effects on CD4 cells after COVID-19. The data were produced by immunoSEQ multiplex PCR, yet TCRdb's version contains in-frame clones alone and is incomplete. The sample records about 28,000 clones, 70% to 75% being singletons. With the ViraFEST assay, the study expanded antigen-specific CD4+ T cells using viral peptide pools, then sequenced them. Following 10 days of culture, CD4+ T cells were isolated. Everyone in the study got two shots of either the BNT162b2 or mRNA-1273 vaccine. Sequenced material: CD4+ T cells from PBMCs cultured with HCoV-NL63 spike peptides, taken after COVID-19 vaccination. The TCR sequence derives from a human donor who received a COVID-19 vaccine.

This CDR3 is CASSPMHLAISTDTQYF. In DNA form, the CDR3 reads TGTGCCAGCTCACCAATGCATCTGGCGATTAGCACAGATACGCAGTATTTT. The rearrangement links TRBV18 to TRBJ2-3; the D is unclear. Looked up from germline, CDR1 is KGHSH and CDR2 is LQKENI. CDR3 size: 17 residues. Trimming stripped 2 bases from V and 0 bases from J, with 15 bases between.